Following are 20 T cell receptor beta chains from one sample sequenced in a study of beta chain features in type 1 diabetes. Expressed TCRB transcripts were sequenced, since all the RNA that had been isolated was reverse transcribed. Generated by immunoSEQ multiplex PCR, the TCRdb table keeps only in-frame clones and is missing some. The repertoire holds about 150,000 clones, with over 8.5% as singletons. Material: central memory CD4+ T cells from blood. The receptors stem from a man between 18 and 35 years old in good health.

J is TRBJ2-2 and V is TRBV7-3; possibly TRBD1 or TRBD2 for D (5 bases each). Germline CDR1 is SGHTA and CDR2 is FQGTGA. V gave up 8 bases and J gave up 8 bases, with 18 bases separating them. The CDR3 spans 14 residues. The CDR3 DNA follows: TGTGCCAGCGGAACCGGGACCCCTGCGGGGGAGCTGTTTTTT. It specifies CASGTGTPAGELFF.

The CDR3 protein is CASSYVRQEAFF. The CDR3, as DNA: TGTGCCAGCAGCTACGTGAGGCAGGAAGCTTTCTTT. The gene calls are TRBV7-2 and TRBJ1-1; D not resolved. V was pared by 4 bases and J by 8 bases, with 11 bases between. Germline V gene sequence: CDR1 SGHTA, CDR2 FQGNSA. This CDR3 comprises 12 residues. The full variable domain, in which reference TRBV7-2 and TRBJ1-1 provide the parts outside the CDR3, is GAGVSQSPSNKVTEKGKDVELRCDPISGHTALYWYRQSLGQGLEFLIYFQGNSAPDKSGLPSDRFSAERTGGSVSTLTIQRTQQEDSAVYLCASSYVRQEAFFGQGTRLTVV.

The chain carries TRBV7-9 and TRBJ2-1; D tentatively reads TRBD1 or TRBD2 (5 bases each). CDR1 is SEHNR, CDR2 FQNEAQ, per germline (reference sequence). CDR3 length equals 15 residues. Deletions cut 5 bases from V and 6 bases from J, with 17 bases between. CDR3 sequence (DNA): TGTGCCAGCAGCCCCGGGGCTAGCTCTTCCAATGAGCAGTTCTTC. This translates into CASSPGASSSNEQFF.

V usage is TRBV7-8 and J usage is TRBJ2-1; D gene ambiguous. Trimming stripped 5 bases from V and 0 bases from J, with 17 bases between. The CDR3 has 17 residues. The V gene's germline CDR1 is SGHVS and CDR2 FQNEAQ. In DNA, the CDR3 is TGTGCCAGCAGCCCGCCACTTCGGGCGAGCTCCTACAATGAGCAGTTCTTC. Translation: CASSPPLRASSYNEQFF. The whole variable domain, filled in from reference TRBV7-8 and TRBJ2-1, reads GAGVSQSPRYKVAKRGQDVALRCDPISGHVSLFWYQQALGQGPEFLTYFQNEAQLDKSGLPSDRFFAERPEGSVSTLKIQRTQQEDSAVYLCASSPPLRASSYNEQFFGPGTRLTVL.

This clone was seen more than once but under ten times. The chain joins TRBV7-2 to TRBJ1-2; maybe TRBD1 (5 bases). This CDR3 has 13 amino acids. CDR1 and CDR2 from the germline V gene are SGHTA and FQGNSA. Between the trimmed V and J ends, which lost 3 bases and 6 bases, there was a span of 11 bases. The CDR3 DNA is TGTGCCAGCAGCTTGGCAGGGATCGATGGCTACACCTTC. Translated: CASSLAGIDGYTF.

This clone showed up just a few times. CDR3 in amino acids: CASRTSGIGELFF. Here the CDR3 DNA reads TGTGCCAGTAGGACTAGCGGAATCGGGGAGCTGTTTTTT. The chain employs TRBV27 and TRBJ2-2, with 10 bases fitting TRBD2. The trim removed 9 bases at V and 7 bases at J, leaving 5 bases unmatched. CDR3 length: 13 residues. Germline-derived CDR1 and CDR2 are MNHEY and SMNVEV (reference sequence).

The table lists this clone with a few counts. The chain has TRBV10-3 and TRBJ2-5, with TRBD1 matching 9 bases. The CDR3 length is 14 residues. V lost 7 bases and J lost 1; bases outside the gene matches: 4. Germline-derived CDR1 and CDR2 are ENHRY and SYGVKD. The CDR3 loop is CAITPTGGQETQYF. CDR3 nucleotide sequence: TGTGCCATCACCCCGACAGGGGGCCAAGAGACCCAGTACTTC.

This clone was seen a few times. The chain links TRBV10-3 to TRBJ2-2, with a possible D match to TRBD1 (6 bases). The V end was cut by 4 bases, the J end by 0 bases, with 9 bases between. CDR3 length: 15 residues. From germline, CDR1 is ENHRY and CDR2 SYGVKD. In DNA, the CDR3 is TGTGCCATCAGTGCGGGACAAACGAACACCGGGGAGCTGTTTTTT. This gives the protein CAISAGQTNTGELFF.

V is TRBV27 and J is TRBJ2-5; 7 nucleotides match TRBD2. This CDR3 spans 13 amino acids. J was trimmed by 4 bases and V by 6 bases; bases with no gene match: 5. The germline gives CDR1 MNHEY, CDR2 SMNVEV (reference sequence). CDR3 amino acids: CASRTGGRETQYF. The CDR3 nucleotides are TGTGCCAGCAGGACGGGAGGTCGAGAGACCCAGTACTTC.

In its sample, this clone was seen a few times. This rearrangement joins TRBV7-2 to TRBJ2-1; D not certain. The germline V gene has CDR1 SGHTA and CDR2 FQGNSA. The CDR3 consists of 12 residues. V lost 0 bases and J 10 bases, leaving 7 bases between the germline ends. The CDR3 nucleotides are TGTGCCAGCAGCTTAGCTAGGTTAGAGCAGTTCTTC. It is translated as CASSLARLEQFF.

As DNA, the CDR3 is TGTGCCAGCAGCTCAGAGGCGGGCGAGAAACTGTTTTTT. Protein sequence: CASSSEAGEKLFF. The chain has TRBV7-9 and TRBJ1-4; the D is unclear. This CDR3 spans 13 amino acids. Germline CDR1 and CDR2: SEHNR and FQNEAQ (reference sequence). Trimming took off 4 bases at V and 11 bases at J, with 14 bases between the two ends.

This clone was found a few times. The chain recombines TRBV4-3 with TRBJ2-3; 10 bases agree with TRBD2. Germline CDR1 and CDR2: LGHNA and YSLEER. The V gene end was trimmed by 3 bases and the J gene end by 5 bases; junction bases not matched to a gene: 8. CDR3 length equals 16 residues. DNA of the CDR3: TGCGCCAGCAGCCAGGGGGGACTAGCGCCGGGAGATACGCAGTATTTT. Translating it yields CASSQGGLAPGDTQYF.

Comment on this clone: A much bigger clone sits one base away, suggesting this may be a read error. CDR3 coding DNA: TGTGCCAGCAGCAAAGCCTACGAGCAGTACTTC. Translation gives CASSKAYEQYF. The chain joins TRBV5-6 to TRBJ2-7; D ambiguous. Germline loops: CDR1 SGHDT, CDR2 YYEEEE. The CDR3 runs to 11 residues. Trimming removed 4 bases at V and 2 bases at J, with 4 bases between.

This clone has a handful of counts. This rearrangement joins TRBV7-7 to TRBJ1-1, with TRBD1 as a possible D gene (5 bases). The germline V gene has CDR1 SSHAT and CDR2 FNYEAQ (reference sequence). The V end lost 1 base, the J end lost 2 bases, and 11 bases lay between the germline ends. The length of the CDR3 is 15 residues. The CDR3 nucleotides are TGTGCCAGCAGCTTAGAGCGGGACCCAAACACTGAAGCTTTCTTT. Translating gives CASSLERDPNTEAFF. Variable domain in full (rest from reference TRBV7-7 and TRBJ1-1): GAGVSQSPRYKVTKRGQDVTLRCDPISSHATLYWYQQALGQGPEFLTYFNYEAQPDKSGLPSDRFSAERPEGSISTLTIQRTEQRDSAMYRCASSLERDPNTEAFFGQGTRLTVV.

The rearrangement links TRBV5-4 to TRBJ2-6, with D unresolved. The CDR3 totals 13 residues. With 3 bases removed from V and 2 bases from J, the gap between germline ends came to 3 bases. Germline lookup yields CDR1 SGHNT and CDR2 YYREEE (reference sequence). CDR3 amino acids: CASSWPGANVLTF. Written as DNA, the CDR3 is TGTGCCAGCAGCTGGCCTGGGGCCAACGTCCTGACTTTC.

This clone was seen only a few times. V is TRBV7-3 and J is TRBJ2-3; D is ambiguous. V dropped 2 bases and J dropped 8 bases, with 14 bases sitting between them. The CDR3 length is 14 residues. Germline V gene lookup returns CDR1 SGHTA and CDR2 FQGTGA. In nucleotides, the CDR3 is TGTGCCAGCAGCTTAGGGCCTAGTCCGCGTACGCAGTATTTT. It specifies CASSLGPSPRTQYF.

This clone has more than one count but fewer than ten. Here the CDR3 omits its conserved ending phenylalanine or tryptophan, so a read error is the likely source. No DNA is shown, since the ends of the CDR3 on it are uncertain; the CDR3 is the one TCRdb lists. The CDR3 here is CASSPTYKERN. The genes are TRBV21-1 and TRBJ1-3. TRBV21-1 is a pseudogene segment. The CDR3 length is 11 residues, termini included.

The genes are TRBV27 and TRBJ2-7; TRBD1 aligns across 7 bases. Looked up from germline, CDR1 is MNHEY and CDR2 is SMNVEV (reference sequence). This CDR3 region has 15 residues. The V gene end was trimmed by 6 bases and the J gene end by 3 bases; junction bases not matched to a gene: 11. Here the CDR3 reads CASRPDDRVVYEQYF. The CDR3 nucleotides are TGTGCCAGCAGGCCGGACGACAGGGTGGTCTACGAGCAGTACTTC.

This clone occurred a few times. CDR3 in DNA: TGTGCCAGCAGCTCTGGACTGTACACCGGGGAGCTGTTTTTT. Protein product: CASSSGLYTGELFF. V is TRBV6-1 and J is TRBJ2-2; D is possibly TRBD2 (5 bases). The CDR3 is made up of 14 amino acids. Germline CDR1 is MNHNS and CDR2 is SASEGT. The ends were cut back, 6 bases at V and 3 bases at J, with 11 bases in the middle.

This clone was seen a handful of times. The gene calls are TRBV4-3 and TRBJ1-1, with TRBD1 as a possible D gene (6 bases). The CDR3 has 15 amino acids. Germline-derived CDR1 and CDR2 are LGHNA and YSLEER. Trimming removed 8 bases from V and 1 base from J, with 17 bases in between. The CDR3 protein is CASRATGQPNTEAFF. Here the CDR3 DNA reads TGCGCCAGCCGAGCTACTGGACAGCCGAACACTGAAGCTTTCTTT.